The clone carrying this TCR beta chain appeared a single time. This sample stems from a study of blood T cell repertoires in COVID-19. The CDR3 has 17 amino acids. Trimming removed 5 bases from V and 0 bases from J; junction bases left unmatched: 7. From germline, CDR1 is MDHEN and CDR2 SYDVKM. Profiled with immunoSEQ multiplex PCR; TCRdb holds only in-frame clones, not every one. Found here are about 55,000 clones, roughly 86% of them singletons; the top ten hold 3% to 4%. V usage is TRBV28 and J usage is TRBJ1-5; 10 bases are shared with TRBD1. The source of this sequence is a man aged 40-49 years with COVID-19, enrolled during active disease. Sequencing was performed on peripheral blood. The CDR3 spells CASSIGTGVISNQPQHF. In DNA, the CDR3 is TGTGCCAGCAGTATAGGGACAGGGGTCATTAGCAATCAGCCCCAGCATTTT.